Presented here are 12 T cell receptor beta chains from one specimen sequenced in a study of cytomegalovirus exposure and HLA in healthy donors. Both 60 Vbeta primers and 13 Jbeta primers went into the PCR. The data were produced by immunoSEQ multiplex PCR, yet TCRdb's version contains in-frame clones alone and is incomplete. This sample has 85,000 to 120,000 clones, with 80% to 90% found just once. The sample comprised PBMCs. Receptors originate from a man aged 50-59 years in good health and CMV-seronegative.

The chain joins TRBV7-2 to TRBJ2-7; D is perhaps TRBD1 (6 bases). Per germline, CDR1 SGHTA and CDR2 FQGNSA. This CDR3 is 14 amino acids long. Trimming removed 6 bases from V and 3 bases from J, with 15 bases in between. CDR3 sequence (DNA): TGTGCCAGCAGTCTTACAGGGAAGGTCTACGAGCAGTACTTC. Translating it yields CASSLTGKVYEQYF. The variable domain in full, with the rest retrieved from reference TRBV7-2 and TRBJ2-7, is GAGVSQSPSNKVTEKGKDVELRCDPISGHTALYWYRQSLGQGLEFLIYFQGNSAPDKSGLPSDRFSAERTGGSVSTLTIQRTQQEDSAVYLCASSLTGKVYEQYFGPGTRLTVT.

This chain links TRBV9 with TRBJ1-3; TRBD1 matches at 7 bases. This CDR3 region has 15 residues. Germline CDR1 reads SGDLS; CDR2 reads YYNGEE. The ends lost 3 bases at V and 0 bases at J; junction bases unmatched: 3. The CDR3 spells CASSGQGVSGNTIYF. CDR3 DNA sequence: TGTGCCAGCAGCGGACAGGGAGTCTCTGGAAACACCATATATTTT. The entire variable domain, with the rest obtained from reference TRBV9 and TRBJ1-3, is as follows: DSGVTQTPKHLITATGQRVTLRCSPRSGDLSVYWYQQSLDQGLQFLIQYYNGEERAKGNILERFSAQQFPDLHSELNLSSLELGDSALYFCASSGQGVSGNTIYFGEGSWLTVV.

J is TRBJ2-7 and V is TRBV10-1; D not certain. Germline CDR1 and CDR2: WNHNN and SYGVQD (reference sequence). This CDR3 has 16 amino acids. The germline V and J ends were trimmed by 0 bases and 2 bases, with 14 bases remaining between them. The CDR3, as DNA: TGCGCCAGCAGTGAGTCCGTGGCTGGTCGGGCCTACGAGCAGTACTTC. Translation: CASSESVAGRAYEQYF.

This clone was detected a few times. This chain links TRBV5-1 with TRBJ1-2, with 7 positions matching TRBD1. V trimming: 2 bases; J trimming: 8 bases; junction bases outside the gene matches: 6. There are 13 residues in the CDR3. The germline V gene has CDR1 SGHRS and CDR2 YFSETQ. In DNA, the CDR3 is TGCGCCAGCAGCTTAGGAGACAGGGTGGGCTACACCTTC. Translation: CASSLGDRVGYTF. The full variable domain, its missing parts supplied by reference TRBV5-1 and TRBJ1-2, is KAGVTQTPRYLIKTRGQQVTLSCSPISGHRSVSWYQQTPGQGLQFLFEYFSETQRNKGNFPGRFSGRQFSNSRSEMNVSTLELGDSALYLCASSLGDRVGYTFGSGTRLTVV.

This clone was found once. V gene TRBV5-1 combines with J gene TRBJ1-1; 8 bases match TRBD1. There are 14 residues in the CDR3. The trim removed 9 bases at V and 0 bases at J, leaving 7 bases unmatched. Germline V gene data show CDR1 as SGHRS and CDR2 as YFSETQ. In DNA form, the CDR3 reads TGCGCCACCCGACAGGGGCGGTTGAACACTGAAGCTTTCTTT. Its protein is CATRQGRLNTEAFF.

In nucleotides, the CDR3 is TGTGCCAGCAGCTTAGGGGGGCGGCCCTTTGGCTACACCTTC. Protein product: CASSLGGRPFGYTF. The gene calls are TRBV11-2 and TRBJ1-2, with D perhaps matching TRBD1 (6 bases). V lost 1 base and J 7 bases, leaving 13 bases between the germline ends. CDR1 is SGHAT, CDR2 FQNNGV, per germline. The CDR3 has 14 residues.

As regards this clone: The junction departs from the called germline gene at one end, perhaps through a read error. The chain carries TRBV5-6 and TRBJ2-5; possible D gene TRBD2, 6 bases. CDR1 SGHDT and CDR2 YYEEEE come from the germline V gene. The CDR3 covers 15 residues. CDR3 residues: CASSPLTQAGETQYF. DNA of the CDR3: TGTGCTAGCAGCCCATTGACCCAGGCGGGGGAGACCCAGTACTTC.

V and J are TRBV5-1 and TRBJ2-6, with D perhaps matching TRBD1 (6 bases). V was trimmed by 3 bases and J by 4 bases, leaving 11 bases between them. Looked up from germline, CDR1 is SGHRS and CDR2 is YFSETQ. The CDR3 is 15 amino acids. DNA for the CDR3: TGCGCCAGCAGCTCAACAGGGAGCGGGGCCAACGTCCTGACTTTC. Protein: CASSSTGSGANVLTF.

The chain carries TRBV6-7 and TRBJ2-5; the match to TRBD2 covers 8 bases. TRBV6-7 has ORF status, its function being uncertain. This CDR3 comprises 14 residues. V dropped 5 bases and J dropped 1; count of bases not matched to a gene: 3. The CDR3 region is CASSRGLAQETQYF. The CDR3, as DNA: TGTGCCAGCAGTCGCGGACTAGCCCAAGAGACCCAGTACTTC.

This sequence joins TRBV5-1 and TRBJ1-2; 10 bases line up with TRBD1. Germline-derived CDR1 and CDR2 are SGHRS and YFSETQ. The CDR3 has 15 amino acids. The junction had 8 bases not matched to a gene; V was cut back by 2 bases and J by 7 bases. The CDR3 DNA sequence: TGCGCCAGCAGCTTCGACAGGGGGCGCGAAAGTGGCTACACCTTC. This codes for CASSFDRGRESGYTF. The full variable domain, its missing parts supplied by reference TRBV5-1 and TRBJ1-2, is KAGVTQTPRYLIKTRGQQVTLSCSPISGHRSVSWYQQTPGQGLQFLFEYFSETQRNKGNFPGRFSGRQFSNSRSEMNVSTLELGDSALYLCASSFDRGRESGYTFGSGTRLTVV.

This clone was seen a few times. The chain couples TRBV7-5 to TRBJ2-7; whether TRBD2, the table's D call, matches the DNA was not checked. TRBV7-5 is annotated as a pseudogene. The CDR3 totals 14 residues. The CDR3 reads CVRSLGGVSYEQYV. In nucleotides, the CDR3 is TGTGTCAGAAGCTTAGGGGGGGTGTCATACGAGCAGTACGTC.

This clone appeared once. The CDR3 DNA sequence: TGTGCCATCAGTGAGTCAGGTAACAGGGCGAGGAACACTGAAGCTTTCTTT. It translates to CAISESGNRARNTEAFF. The chain recombines TRBV10-3 with TRBJ1-1; tentatively, D is TRBD1 (6 bases). This CDR3 contains 17 residues. Per germline, CDR1 ENHRY and CDR2 SYGVKD. V was shortened by 0 bases and J by 1 base, with 15 bases between the two germline ends.